Included here is one T cell receptor beta chain sequence, with context. Its specific antigen is unknown. No much larger clonotype is one base removed from it; base qualities were not supplied. CDR1 SGHRS and CDR2 YFSETQ are derived from the germline V gene. A distance of 15 bases separates the germline ends of V and J, which lose 4 bases and 5 bases respectively. From the cysteine up to the phenylalanine, the CDR3 has a length of 14 residues. The DNA shown is the 42-base CDR3, in frame from base 1. The sample belongs to a study of technical replicates of blood from four donors (dated by TCRdb to the late 2010s). The protocol used for the library was the immunoSEQ multiplex PCR assay. In its TCRdb copy, this immuneACCESS table keeps in-frame sequences only and misses some clones. Where compared with another copy, unresolved V genes explain less than half of these, and the others have no known cause. In this sample the table shows around 50,000 clones, more than 85% of which occur a single time. Of the sample, about 4.3% falls within the top ten clones.

This receptor was identified in a human donor in good health. Some clones in this sample may be carry-over from other donors' samples. The chain is assembled from TRBV5-1 and TRBJ2-5; 5 matching bases give a weak D call of TRBD2. The sequenced sample was PBMCs. CDR3 protein: CASSPQSPGETQYF. The DNA is as follows: TGCGCCAGCAGCCCTCAGTCTCCGGGGGAGACCCAGTACTTC.